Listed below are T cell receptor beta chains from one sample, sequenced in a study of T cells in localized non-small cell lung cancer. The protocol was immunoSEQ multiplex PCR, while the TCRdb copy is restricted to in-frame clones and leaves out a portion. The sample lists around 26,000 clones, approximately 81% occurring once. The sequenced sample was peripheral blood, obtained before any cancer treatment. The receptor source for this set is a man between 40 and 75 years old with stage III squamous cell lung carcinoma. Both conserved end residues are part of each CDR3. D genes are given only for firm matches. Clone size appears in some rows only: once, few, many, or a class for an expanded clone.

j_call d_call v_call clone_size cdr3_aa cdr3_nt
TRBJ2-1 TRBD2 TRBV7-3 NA CASSASSGVSYNEQFF TGTGCCAGCAGCGCCTCTAGCGGGGTCTCCTACAATGAGCAGTTCTTC
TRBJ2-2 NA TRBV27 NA CASSLSPSPRGDTGELFF TGTGCCAGCAGTTTATCCCCCAGCCCAAGAGGCGACACCGGGGAGCTGTTTTTT
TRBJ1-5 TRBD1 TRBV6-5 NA CASSLGQRNQPQHF TGTGCCAGCAGTTTGGGACAGCGCAATCAGCCCCAGCATTTT
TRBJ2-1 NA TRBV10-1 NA CASSVDGASFSEQFF TGCGCCAGCAGTGTTGACGGGGCTTCATTTTCTGAGCAGTTCTTC
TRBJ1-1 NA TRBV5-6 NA CASSLGLVNEAFF TGTGCCAGCAGCTTGGGTTTGGTAAACGAAGCTTTCTTT
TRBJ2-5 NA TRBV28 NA CASKGGGTYQETQYF TGTGCCAGCAAGGGAGGCGGGACGTACCAAGAGACCCAGTACTTC
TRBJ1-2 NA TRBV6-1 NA CASSAGAGIYGYTF TGTGCCAGCAGTGCGGGGGCCGGTATCTATGGCTACACCTTC
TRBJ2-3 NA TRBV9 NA CASSSNGDPTDTQYF TGTGCCAGCAGCTCTAACGGGGACCCGACAGATACGCAGTATTTT
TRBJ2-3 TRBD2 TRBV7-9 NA CASSLVVSGGLGDTQYF TGTGCCAGCAGCTTAGTCGTTAGCGGGGGGCTTGGAGATACGCAGTATTTT
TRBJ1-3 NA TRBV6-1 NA CASSEVEETVGIYF TGTGCCAGCAGTGAAGTCGAGGAAACGGTCGGAATATATTTT
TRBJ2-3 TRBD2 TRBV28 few CASSLLADTDTQYF TGTGCCAGCAGCCTACTAGCGGACACAGATACGCAGTATTTT
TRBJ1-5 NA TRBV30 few CAWSGGPAQPQHF TGTGCCTGGAGTGGGGGGCCCGCTCAGCCCCAGCATTTT
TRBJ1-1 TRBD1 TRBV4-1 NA CASSQTQGAGTEAFF TGCGCCAGCAGCCAAACTCAGGGGGCGGGCACTGAAGCTTTCTTT
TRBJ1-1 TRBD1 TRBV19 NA CASSTTQGTEAFF TGTGCCAGTAGTACCACACAGGGGACTGAAGCTTTCTTT
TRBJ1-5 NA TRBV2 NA CASSYKGTYSNQPQHF TGTGCCAGCAGTTATAAGGGAACTTATAGCAATCAGCCCCAGCATTTT
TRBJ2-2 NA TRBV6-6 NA CASSGRVNGELFF TGTGCCAGCAGTGGAAGGGTGAACGGGGAGCTGTTTTTT
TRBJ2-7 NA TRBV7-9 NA CASRGESYEQYF TGTGCCAGCAGGGGAGAATCCTACGAGCAGTACTTC
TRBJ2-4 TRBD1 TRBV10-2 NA CASSERGQAGSLAKNIQYF TGCGCCAGCAGTGAGAGAGGACAGGCGGGTTCGCTAGCCAAAAACATTCAGTACTTC
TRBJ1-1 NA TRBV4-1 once CASSQEGGPVTEAFF TGCGCCAGCAGCCAAGAAGGGGGGCCGGTAACTGAAGCTTTCTTT
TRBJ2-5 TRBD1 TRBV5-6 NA CASSLATWTGLQETQYF TGTGCCAGCAGCTTGGCCACCTGGACAGGGTTACAAGAGACCCAGTACTTC
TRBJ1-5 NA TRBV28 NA CASRWGGRGQPQHF TGTGCCAGCAGATGGGGAGGGAGAGGACAGCCCCAGCATTTT
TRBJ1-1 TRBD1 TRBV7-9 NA CASSSGTGMGETEAFF TGTGCCAGCAGCTCCGGGACAGGGATGGGTGAGACTGAAGCTTTCTTT
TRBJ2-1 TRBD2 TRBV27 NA CASSFRLATYNEQFF TGTGCCAGCAGTTTTCGACTAGCTACCTACAATGAGCAGTTCTTC
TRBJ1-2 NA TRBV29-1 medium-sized CSVAERSLYGYTF TGCAGCGTTGCTGAGCGTTCCCTTTATGGCTACACCTTC
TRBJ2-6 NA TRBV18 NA CASSPKQGTGANVLTF TGTGCCAGCTCACCTAAACAGGGTACTGGGGCCAACGTCCTGACTTTC
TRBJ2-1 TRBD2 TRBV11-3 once CASSLEGASGGLEQFF TGTGCCAGCAGCTTAGAGGGTGCTAGCGGGGGTCTTGAGCAGTTCTTC
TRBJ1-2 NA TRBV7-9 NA CASSLDSLSGGYTF TGTGCCAGCAGCTTGGACAGCTTATCTGGTGGCTACACCTTC
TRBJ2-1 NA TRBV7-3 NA CASSEGTWSSYNEQFF TGTGCCAGCAGCGAAGGGACTTGGAGCTCCTACAATGAGCAGTTCTTC
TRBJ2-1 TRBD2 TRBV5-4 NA CASSLNLAAGLGEQFF TGTGCCAGCAGCTTGAATCTAGCGGCGGGGTTGGGTGAGCAGTTCTTC
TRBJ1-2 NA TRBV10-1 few CASSPGLASGYTF TGCGCCAGCAGCCCTGGACTCGCCTCCGGCTACACCTTC
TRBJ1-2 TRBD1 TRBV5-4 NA CASSEAGGAFYGYTF TGTGCCAGCAGCGAGGCAGGGGGCGCTTTCTATGGCTACACCTTC
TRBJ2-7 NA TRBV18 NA CASSPYISGAYEQYF TGTGCCAGCTCACCTTACATTTCCGGGGCCTACGAGCAGTACTTC
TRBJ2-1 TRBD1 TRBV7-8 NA CASSLNPWTGNNQSPNEQFF TGTGCCAGCAGCTTAAACCCCTGGACAGGGAATAATCAATCCCCCAATGAGCAGTTCTTC
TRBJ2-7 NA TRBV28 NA CAGGDTTYEQYF TGTGCCGGCGGGGACACCACCTACGAGCAGTACTTC
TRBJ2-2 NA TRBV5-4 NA CASNAAQNTGELFF TGTGCCAGCAATGCGGCACAGAACACCGGGGAGCTGTTTTTT
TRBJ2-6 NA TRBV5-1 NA CASTRLGGANVLTF TGCGCCAGCACCCGACTAGGCGGGGCCAACGTCCTGACTTTC
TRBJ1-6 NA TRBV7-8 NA CASSFRGKDSPLHF TGTGCCAGCAGCTTTCGGGGGAAAGATTCACCCCTCCACTTT
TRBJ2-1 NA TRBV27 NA CASSLNYEQFF TGTGCCAGCAGTTTGAACTATGAGCAGTTCTTC
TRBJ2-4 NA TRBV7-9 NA CASSQSLAKNIQYF TGTGCCAGCAGCCAATCCTTAGCCAAAAACATTCAGTACTTC
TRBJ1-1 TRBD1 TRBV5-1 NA CASSSSGTGVTEAFF TGCGCCAGCAGCTCGTCCGGGACAGGGGTCACTGAAGCTTTCTTT
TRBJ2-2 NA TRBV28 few CASSLGGAGELFF TGTGCCAGCAGTTTAGGAGGGGCCGGGGAGCTGTTTTTT
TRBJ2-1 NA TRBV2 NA CASRARRGEMAYNEQFF TGTGCCAGCCGAGCAAGAAGGGGGGAGATGGCCTACAATGAGCAGTTCTTC
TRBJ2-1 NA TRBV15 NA CATSRRGEENNEQFF TGTGCCACCAGCAGAAGAGGAGAAGAAAACAATGAGCAGTTCTTC
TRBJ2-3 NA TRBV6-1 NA CAARGTDTQYF TGTGCCGCCCGTGGGACAGATACGCAGTATTTT
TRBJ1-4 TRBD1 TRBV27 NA CASRGTGGNEKLFF TGTGCCAGCAGGGGGACAGGGGGGAACGAAAAACTGTTTTTT
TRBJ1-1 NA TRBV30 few CAWSEWGTEAFF TGTGCCTGGAGTGAGTGGGGCACTGAAGCTTTCTTT
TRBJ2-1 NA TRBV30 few CAWSSGNEQFF TGTGCCTGGAGTAGCGGAAATGAGCAGTTCTTC
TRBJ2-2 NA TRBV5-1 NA CASSLAGANTGELFF TGCGCCAGCAGCTTGGCGGGGGCGAACACCGGGGAGCTGTTTTTT
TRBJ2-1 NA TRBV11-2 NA CASSLEIASSYNEQFF TGTGCCAGCAGCTTAGAGATAGCGAGCTCCTACAATGAGCAGTTCTTC
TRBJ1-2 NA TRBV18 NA CASSPGGVDYGYTF TGTGCCAGCTCACCAGGAGGAGTCGACTATGGCTACACCTTC
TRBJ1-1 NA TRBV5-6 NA CASSTRQAMNTEAFF TGTGCCAGCAGCACCCGACAGGCGATGAACACTGAAGCTTTCTTT
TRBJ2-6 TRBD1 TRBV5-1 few CASRPGQFSGANVLTF TGCGCCAGCAGGCCGGGACAGTTTTCTGGGGCCAACGTCCTGACTTTC
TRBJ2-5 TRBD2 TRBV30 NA CAWSPAGRGGPKETQYF TGTGCCTGGAGTCCAGCGGGACGGGGGGGTCCAAAAGAGACCCAGTACTTC
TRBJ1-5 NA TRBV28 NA CASGPAGDSNQPQHF TGTGCCAGCGGACCGGCTGGGGATAGCAATCAGCCCCAGCATTTT
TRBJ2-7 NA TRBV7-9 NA CASSADWGSREQYF TGTGCCAGCAGCGCAGACTGGGGGTCGCGCGAGCAGTACTTC
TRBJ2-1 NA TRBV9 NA CASSEDYNEQFF TGTGCCAGCAGCGAGGACTACAATGAGCAGTTCTTC
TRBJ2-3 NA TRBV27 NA CASSLSGQTDTQYF TGTGCCAGCAGTTTATCGGGGCAGACAGATACGCAGTATTTT
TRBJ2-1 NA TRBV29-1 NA CSVEDEQFF TGCAGCGTTGAAGATGAGCAGTTCTTC
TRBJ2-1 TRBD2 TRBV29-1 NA CSVEAGGNNEQFF TGCAGCGTTGAAGCGGGAGGGAATAATGAGCAGTTCTTC